This TCR beta chain was captured by sequencing in a study of shared clonotypes between healthy human individuals. Study-wide findings and caveats: Between four donors, naive CD4 clonotypes were shared at a level of around 5.2%. An effect of sequencing depth on clonotype sharing among donors was expected.

Germline V gene sequence: CDR1 MNHEY, CDR2 SVGAGI. The CDR3 loop spans 14 amino acids. V lost 6 bases, J lost 1 base, and 12 bases lay in between. Remarks on this clone: Its target is not known.

Using immunoSEQ multiplex PCR, the repertoire was profiled, and TCRdb retains in-frame clones only, with some absent. The sample has about 680,000 clones, roughly 78% seen once; the top ten hold about 1.8%. Healthy adults negative for HIV, lacking recent acute infections or vaccinations, served as donors. This sequence was found in a woman aged 30 to 39 in good health. This chain connects TRBV6-5 to TRBJ1-1; D might be TRBD1 (5 bases). Sequencing was done on a sample of memory CD4+ T cells sorted from blood. Subset meaning: CD45RA-negative fraction. The CDR3 nucleotides are TGTGCCAGCAGCCCTTGGAGGGGGAACACTGAAGCTTTCTTT. Encoded protein: CASSPWRGNTEAFF.